This T cell receptor (beta chain) appears in the sequencing data of a study of blood T cell repertoires in COVID-19. Overall study: Acute and convalescent COVID-19 samples came from the United States, Italy and Spain. Sources were T cells, B-cell-depleted T cells, or PBMCs; the material itself was cDNA or gDNA.

As handled by the study authors: Amplification from reference gene primers served as the basis for estimated nucleated cell counts. Produced via immunoSEQ multiplex PCR; TCRdb's table is partial and in-frame only. Clonal size and the V and J genes are those of that table, whereas D and trimming came from the DNA. The profile shows some 120,000 clones, around 90% of them singletons. With V trimmed by 6 bases and J by 3 bases, 8 bases remained unmatched. Germline V gene lookup returns CDR1 SGHAT and CDR2 FQNNGV. There are 17 residues in the CDR3. The sample comprised peripheral blood. The clonotype originates from a human donor in a cohort sampled during active COVID-19. The gene calls are TRBV11-2 and TRBJ2-2, with 12 bases that match TRBD2. The CDR3 loop is CASRPSGRAVDTGELFF. CDR3 DNA: TGTGCCAGCAGGCCTAGCGGGAGGGCCGTGGACACCGGGGAGCTGTTTTTT.